The entry below gives a single T cell receptor (beta chain) sequence along with its context. This entry comes from a study of control samples from healthy donors and cancer patients. Some clones are missing from TCRdb's copy, which holds only in-frame ones; the method was immunoSEQ multiplex PCR. Of some 120,000 clones in the sample, more than 75% are singletons; the top ten hold about 2.5%. In germline, CDR1 is MNHEY, CDR2 SVGAGI. This CDR3 comprises 14 residues. V lost 5 bases and J 4 bases, leaving 14 bases between the germline ends. This clonotype was sampled from a woman in her 70s in good health. J is TRBJ2-5 and V is TRBV6-5, with D unclear. Sequencing was carried out using blood. The CDR3 sequence: CASSPLQSIETQYF. In nucleotides, the CDR3 is TGTGCCAGCAGTCCCCTGCAATCTATAGAGACCCAGTACTTC.